These 9 T cell receptor beta chains were all obtained from the same sample, sequenced in a study of blood T cell repertoires in COVID-19. Data came from immunoSEQ multiplex PCR; TCRdb stores just in-frame clones and leaves some out. The sample has about 98,000 clones, approximately 86% seen once. The sample comprised peripheral blood. The receptors originated from a man in his 70s with active or convalescent COVID-19.

V gene TRBV13 combines with J gene TRBJ2-7; D may be TRBD1 (6 bases). V was clipped by 3 bases and J by 6 bases, with 15 bases between them. The CDR3 sequence is 14 residues long. Germline values: CDR1 PRHDT, CDR2 FYEKMQ (reference sequence). The CDR3 sequence: CASSFQGKGGEQYF. As DNA, the CDR3 is TGTGCCAGCAGCTTTCAAGGGAAAGGGGGCGAGCAGTACTTC. Complete variable domain (other parts from reference TRBV13 and TRBJ2-7): AAGVIQSPRHLIKEKRETATLKCYPIPRHDTVYWYQQGPGQDPQFLISFYEKMQSDKGSIPDRFSAQQFSDYHSELNMSSLELGDSALYFCASSFQGKGGEQYFGPGTRLTVT.

The rearrangement links TRBV7-3 to TRBJ2-1; TRBD2 might be the D (6 bases). This CDR3 is 15 amino acids long. Germline values: CDR1 SGHTA, CDR2 FQGTGA. V dropped 5 bases and J dropped 6 bases, with 17 bases sitting between them. The CDR3 sequence: CASSPRGGVGNEQFF. The CDR3 region has the DNA TGTGCCAGCAGCCCCAGAGGCGGGGTTGGCAATGAGCAGTTCTTC.

The CDR3 DNA follows: TGTGCCTGGAGTGGGGACAGGGGGCTGAGAGGCTACACCTTC. Translated, it gives CAWSGDRGLRGYTF. The chain couples TRBV30 to TRBJ1-2; 12 positions match TRBD1. Germline lookup yields CDR1 GTSNPN and CDR2 SVGIG (reference sequence). CDR3 length equals 14 residues. The V gene end was trimmed by 1 base and the J gene end by 8 bases; junction bases not matched to a gene: 5.

This sequence joins TRBV5-1 and TRBJ2-1; maybe TRBD1 (5 bases). The germline gives CDR1 SGHRS, CDR2 YFSETQ. The V end was cut by 0 bases, the J end by 5 bases, with 9 bases between. The CDR3 runs to 14 residues. The CDR3 spells CASSLETANNEQFF. The CDR3 coding sequence is TGCGCCAGCAGCTTGGAGACAGCCAACAATGAGCAGTTCTTC.

V gene TRBV24-1 combines with J gene TRBJ1-5; D call uncertain. V was clipped by 2 bases and J by 6 bases, with 7 bases between them. The CDR3 extends over 13 amino acids. The germline V gene has CDR1 KGHDR and CDR2 SFDVKD. For the CDR3, the DNA is TGTGCCACCAGTGATTCGACTGGTCAGCCCCAGCATTTT. As protein: CATSDSTGQPQHF.

As DNA, the CDR3 is TGCGCCAGCAGCCAAGGATGGGGCGAGCAGGGTGAAAAACTGTTTTTT. Protein product: CASSQGWGEQGEKLFF. This chain uses TRBV4-1 with TRBJ1-4; maybe TRBD1 (5 bases). V dropped 1 base and J dropped 7 bases, with 16 bases sitting between them. This CDR3 spans 16 amino acids. Per the germline V gene, CDR1 is MGHRA and CDR2 is YSYEKL.

V gene TRBV15 combines with J gene TRBJ2-5; D is undetermined. CDR1 is LNHNV and CDR2 is YYDKDF in the germline V gene (reference sequence). The germline V and J ends were trimmed by 0 bases and 5 bases, with 4 bases remaining between them. This CDR3 comprises 12 residues. CDR3 DNA: TGTGCCACCAGCAGAGATCGGGAGACCCAGTACTTC. It translates to CATSRDRETQYF.

The chain combines TRBV6-4 with TRBJ2-3, with D unclear. Germline CDR1 and CDR2: MRHNA and SNTAGT. Trimming cost V 1 base and J 1 base, with 15 bases left between them. CDR3 size: 17 residues. The CDR3 DNA reads as TGTGCCAGCAGTGACTTGCGAATGGAGTCGGGCACAGATACGCAGTATTTT. Residues: CASSDLRMESGTDTQYF.

The chain employs TRBV5-1 and TRBJ2-4; D possibly corresponds to TRBD1 (6 bases). Trimming left V 0 bases short and J 6 bases short, with 10 bases between. The CDR3 has 14 residues. Germline V gene data show CDR1 as SGHRS and CDR2 as YFSETQ. The CDR3 reads CASSLDTGRNIQYF. As DNA, the CDR3 is TGCGCCAGCAGCTTGGATACAGGGAGAAACATTCAGTACTTC. Drawing the rest from reference TRBV5-1 and TRBJ2-4, the complete variable domain is KAGVTQTPRYLIKTRGQQVTLSCSPISGHRSVSWYQQTPGQGLQFLFEYFSETQRNKGNFPGRFSGRQFSNSRSEMNVSTLELGDSALYLCASSLDTGRNIQYFGAGTRLSVL.